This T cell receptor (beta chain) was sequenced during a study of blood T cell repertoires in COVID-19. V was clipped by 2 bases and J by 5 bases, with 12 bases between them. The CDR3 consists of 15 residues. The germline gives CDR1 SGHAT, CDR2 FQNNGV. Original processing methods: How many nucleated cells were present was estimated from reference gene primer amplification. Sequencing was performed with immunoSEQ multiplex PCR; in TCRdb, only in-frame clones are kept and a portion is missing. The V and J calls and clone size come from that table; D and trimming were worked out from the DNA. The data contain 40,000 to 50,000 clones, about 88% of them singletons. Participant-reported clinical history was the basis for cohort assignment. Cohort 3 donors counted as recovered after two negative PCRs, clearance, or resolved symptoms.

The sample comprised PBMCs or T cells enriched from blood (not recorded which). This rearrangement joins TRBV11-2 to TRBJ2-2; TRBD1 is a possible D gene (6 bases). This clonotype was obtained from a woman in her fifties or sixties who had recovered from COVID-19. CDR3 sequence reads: CASSLTNRVTGELFF. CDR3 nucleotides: TGTGCCAGCAGCTTAACCAACAGGGTTACCGGGGAGCTGTTTTTT.